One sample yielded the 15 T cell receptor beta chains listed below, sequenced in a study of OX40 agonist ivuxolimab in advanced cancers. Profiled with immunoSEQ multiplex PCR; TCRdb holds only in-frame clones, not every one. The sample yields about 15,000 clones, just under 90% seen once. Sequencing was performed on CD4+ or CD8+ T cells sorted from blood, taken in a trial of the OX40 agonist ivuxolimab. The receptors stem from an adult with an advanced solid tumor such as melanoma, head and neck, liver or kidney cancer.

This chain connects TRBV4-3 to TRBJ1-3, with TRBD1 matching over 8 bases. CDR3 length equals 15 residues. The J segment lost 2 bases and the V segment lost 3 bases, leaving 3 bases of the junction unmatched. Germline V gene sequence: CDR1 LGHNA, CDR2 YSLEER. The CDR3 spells CASSHEQGAGNTIYF. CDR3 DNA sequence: TGCGCCAGCAGCCACGAACAGGGGGCTGGAAACACCATATATTTT.

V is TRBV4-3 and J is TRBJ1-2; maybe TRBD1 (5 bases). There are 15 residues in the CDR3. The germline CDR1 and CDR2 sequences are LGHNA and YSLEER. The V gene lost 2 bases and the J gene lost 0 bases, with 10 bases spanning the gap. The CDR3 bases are TGCGCCAGCAGCCAACTAGGACAAGCTAACTATGGCTACACCTTC. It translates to CASSQLGQANYGYTF.

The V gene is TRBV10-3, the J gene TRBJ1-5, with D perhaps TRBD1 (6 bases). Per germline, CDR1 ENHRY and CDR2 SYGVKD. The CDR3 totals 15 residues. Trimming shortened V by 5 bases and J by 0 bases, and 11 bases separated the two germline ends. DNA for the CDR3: TGTGCCATCAGTCGGGACAAATATAGCAATCAGCCCCAGCATTTT. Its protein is CAISRDKYSNQPQHF.

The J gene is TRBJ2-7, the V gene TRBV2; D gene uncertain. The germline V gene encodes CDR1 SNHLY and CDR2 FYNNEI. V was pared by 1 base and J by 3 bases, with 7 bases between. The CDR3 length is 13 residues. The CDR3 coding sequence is TGTGCCAGCAGTGAAGACCAGAGCTACGAGCAGTACTTC. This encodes CASSEDQSYEQYF.

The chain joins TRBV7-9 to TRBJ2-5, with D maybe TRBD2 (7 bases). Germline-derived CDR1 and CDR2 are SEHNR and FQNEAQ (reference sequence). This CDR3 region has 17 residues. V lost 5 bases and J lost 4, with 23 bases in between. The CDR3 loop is CASSMIVGEGGSETQYF. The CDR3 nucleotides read TGTGCCAGCAGCATGATCGTGGGGGAGGGGGGATCAGAGACCCAGTACTTC.

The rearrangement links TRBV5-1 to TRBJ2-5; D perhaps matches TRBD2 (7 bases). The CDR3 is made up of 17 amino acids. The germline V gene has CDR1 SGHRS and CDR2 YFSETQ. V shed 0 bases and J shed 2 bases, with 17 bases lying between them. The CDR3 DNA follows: TGCGCCAGCAGCTTGGCGGTCGGCGGGGGCCCTCAAGAGACCCAGTACTTC. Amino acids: CASSLAVGGGPQETQYF.

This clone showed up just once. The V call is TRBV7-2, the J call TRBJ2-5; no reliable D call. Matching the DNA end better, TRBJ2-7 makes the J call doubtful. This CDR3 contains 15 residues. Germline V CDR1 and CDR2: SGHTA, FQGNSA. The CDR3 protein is CASSPNSAAAYEQYF. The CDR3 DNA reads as TGTGCCAGCAGCCCGAATTCGGCTGCCGCCTACGAGCAGTACTTC.

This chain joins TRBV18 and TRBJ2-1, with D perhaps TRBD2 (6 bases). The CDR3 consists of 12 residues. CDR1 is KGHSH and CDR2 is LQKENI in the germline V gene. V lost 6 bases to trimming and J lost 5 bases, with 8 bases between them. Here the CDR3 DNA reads TGTGCCAGCTCGGGACTGAACAATGAGCAGTTCTTC. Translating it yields CASSGLNNEQFF.

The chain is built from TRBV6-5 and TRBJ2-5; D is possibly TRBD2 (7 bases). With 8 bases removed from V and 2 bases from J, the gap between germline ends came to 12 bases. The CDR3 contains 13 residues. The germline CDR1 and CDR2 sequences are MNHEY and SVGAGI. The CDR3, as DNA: TGTGCCAGCGGTAGGGGGGGACAAGAGACCCAGTACTTC. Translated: CASGRGGQETQYF.

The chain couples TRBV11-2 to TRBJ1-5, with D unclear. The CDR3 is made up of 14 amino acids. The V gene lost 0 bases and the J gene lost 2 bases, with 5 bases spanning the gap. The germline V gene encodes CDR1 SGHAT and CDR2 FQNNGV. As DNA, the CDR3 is TGTGCCAGCAGCTTAGATCGGGGCAATCAGCCCCAGCATTTT. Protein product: CASSLDRGNQPQHF.

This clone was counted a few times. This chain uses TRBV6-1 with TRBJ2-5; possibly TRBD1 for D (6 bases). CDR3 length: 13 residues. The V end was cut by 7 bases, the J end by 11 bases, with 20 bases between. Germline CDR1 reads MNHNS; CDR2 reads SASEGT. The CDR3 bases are TGTGCCAGCACCCCCCGGTGGGGACAAAGGCAGTACTTC. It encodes CASTPRWGQRQYF.

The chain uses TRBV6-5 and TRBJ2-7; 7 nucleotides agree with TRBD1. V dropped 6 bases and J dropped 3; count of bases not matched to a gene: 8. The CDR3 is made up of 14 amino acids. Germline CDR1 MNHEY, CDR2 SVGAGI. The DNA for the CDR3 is TGTGCCAGCAGCCGTCACCGGGACAGCTACGAGCAGTACTTC. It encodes CASSRHRDSYEQYF.

CDR3: CASSPRSPGLAGNEQFF. Written as DNA, the CDR3 is TGTGCCAGCTCACCACGGTCCCCGGGACTAGCGGGGAACGAGCAGTTCTTC. V and J are TRBV18 and TRBJ2-1; 13 bases agree with TRBD2. V lost 1 base to trimming and J lost 10 bases; unmatched junction nucleotides: 10. Per germline, CDR1 KGHSH and CDR2 LQKENI. This CDR3 has 17 residues.

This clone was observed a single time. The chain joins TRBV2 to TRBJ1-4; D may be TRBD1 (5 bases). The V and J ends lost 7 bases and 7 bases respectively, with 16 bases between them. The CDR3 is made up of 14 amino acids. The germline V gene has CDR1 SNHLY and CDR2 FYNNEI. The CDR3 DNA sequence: TGTGCCAGCACCAGTGGGGCGGTGGGTGAAAAACTGTTTTTT. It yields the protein CASTSGAVGEKLFF.

DNA of the CDR3: TGTGCCGGCGCTGGGACGGTTGCCAGGGAGCTGTTTTTT. It is translated as CAGAGTVARELFF. V and J are TRBV6-5 and TRBJ2-2, with D perhaps being TRBD1 or TRBD2 (5 bases each). Trimming removed 11 bases at V and 9 bases at J, with 19 bases between. The CDR3 sequence is 13 residues long. Germline loops: CDR1 MNHEY, CDR2 SVGAGI.